The 26 T cell receptor beta chains below come from one sample, sequenced in a study of T cell clonotyping in hematopoietic cell transplantation. Clones were sequenced by immunoSEQ multiplex PCR, and TCRdb holds only the in-frame ones, with some missing. In the table there are 11,000 to 15,000 clones, approximately 90% of which are singletons. Sequencing used PBMCs, obtained 100 days after allogeneic stem cell transplant. These receptors came from a male patient aged 50 or older who had an allogeneic stem cell transplant from an unrelated donor, so T cells may come from the graft donor. Some clones in this sample may be carry-over from other donors' samples.

V usage is TRBV19 and J usage is TRBJ2-7, with D maybe TRBD1 (5 bases). Germline V gives CDR1 LNHDA, CDR2 SQIVND (reference sequence). The CDR3 length is 15 residues. The V and J ends lost 4 bases and 5 bases respectively, with 18 bases between them. CDR3 in amino acids: CASSTLQGAWDEQYF. In DNA, the CDR3 is TGTGCCAGTAGTACTCTGCAAGGGGCCTGGGACGAGCAGTACTTC. The variable domain in full, with the rest retrieved from reference TRBV19 and TRBJ2-7, is DGGITQSPKYLFRKEGQNVTLSCEQNLNHDAMYWYRQDPGQGLRLIYYSQIVNDFQKGDIAEGYSVSREKKESFPLTVTSAQKNPTAFYLCASSTLQGAWDEQYFGPGTRLTVT.

This chain uses TRBV30 with TRBJ1-1, with 8 bases fitting TRBD1. After removal of 2 bases from V and 5 bases from J, the junction contained 13 bases not matched to a gene. The CDR3 loop spans 16 amino acids. The germline V gene encodes CDR1 GTSNPN and CDR2 SVGIG (reference sequence). The CDR3 DNA sequence: TGTGCCTGGAGTCGGTACAGGGGGGCCCAGAGGACTGAAGCTTTCTTT. This encodes CAWSRYRGAQRTEAFF.

The chain uses TRBV19 and TRBJ2-1; TRBD1 aligns across 7 bases. Trimming at V came to 7 bases and at J to 9 bases, leaving 9 bases not matched to a gene. Germline CDR1 and CDR2: LNHDA and SQIVND (reference sequence). The CDR3 has 13 residues. The CDR3 DNA sequence: TGTGCCAGTAAGATCACAGGGGACCGTGAGCAGTTCTTC. Amino acid sequence: CASKITGDREQFF. Full variable domain (remainder filled in from reference TRBV19 and TRBJ2-1): DGGITQSPKYLFRKEGQNVTLSCEQNLNHDAMYWYRQDPGQGLRLIYYSQIVNDFQKGDIAEGYSVSREKKESFPLTVTSAQKNPTAFYLCASKITGDREQFFGPGTRLTVL.

This clone was seen a few times. The J gene is TRBJ2-1, the V gene TRBV7-3; D gene uncertain. The CDR3 covers 11 residues. The germline V gene encodes CDR1 SGHTA and CDR2 FQGTGA. Trimming removed 5 bases at V and 8 bases at J, with 7 bases between. The CDR3 coding sequence is TGTGCCAGCAGCCTCAACGATGAGCAGTTCTTC. Translating gives CASSLNDEQFF.

The chain carries TRBV2 and TRBJ2-7, with TRBD1 matching 9 bases. The germline gives CDR1 SNHLY, CDR2 FYNNEI. The CDR3 totals 14 residues. V was clipped by 6 bases and J by 5 bases; unmatched bases: 8. CDR3 loop: CASSWDRVTDEQYF. CDR3 nucleotides: TGTGCCAGCAGCTGGGACAGGGTAACAGACGAGCAGTACTTC.

The chain recombines TRBV7-2 with TRBJ2-7; D might be TRBD2 (5 bases). V lost 2 bases to trimming and J lost 3 bases, with 5 bases between them. Per the germline V gene, CDR1 is SGHTA and CDR2 is FQGNSA. The CDR3 is 12 residues long. CDR3 sequence: CASSLRDYEQYF. CDR3 in DNA: TGTGCCAGCAGCTTACGGGACTACGAGCAGTACTTC.

The CDR3 region is CASSYGAGANVLTF. The CDR3 DNA reads as TGTGCCAGTAGTTACGGGGCTGGGGCCAACGTCCTGACTTTC. The chain links TRBV19 to TRBJ2-6; D is perhaps TRBD2 (5 bases). This CDR3 contains 14 residues. Germline V gene lookup returns CDR1 LNHDA and CDR2 SQIVND (reference sequence). Between the trimmed V and J ends, which lost 5 bases and 2 bases, there was a span of 7 bases.

This clone was picked up one time. The rearrangement links TRBV5-4 to TRBJ1-5, with 7 bases matching TRBD1. The CDR3 length is 15 residues. V was clipped by 0 bases and J by 2 bases; unmatched bases: 2. Germline CDR1 SGHNT, CDR2 YYREEE (reference sequence). CDR3 bases: TGTGCCAGCAGCTTGGGGACAGGCGGCAATCAGCCCCAGCATTTT. Its protein is CASSLGTGGNQPQHF.

The chain has TRBV10-3 and TRBJ2-7; 7 bases line up with TRBD2. Losses at the gene ends were 8 bases for V and 2 bases for J; bases not matched to a gene: 3. Germline loops: CDR1 ENHRY, CDR2 SYGVKD. CDR3 size: 12 residues. The CDR3 coding sequence is TGTGCCATCTGGGGGGGGACCTACGAGCAGTACTTC. Its translation is CAIWGGTYEQYF.

The CDR3 DNA follows: TGTGCCAGTAGTACTCCCAGGGATAGCAATCAGCCCCAGCATTTT. Translation: CASSTPRDSNQPQHF. V and J are TRBV19 and TRBJ1-5, with a tentative D call TRBD1 (5 bases). The CDR3 runs 15 residues. V lost 4 bases and J lost 0, with 10 bases in between. The V gene's germline CDR1 is LNHDA and CDR2 SQIVND (reference sequence).

The rearrangement uses TRBV2 and TRBJ1-1, with D uncertain. V lost 10 bases, J lost 1 base, and 13 bases lay in between. Per the germline V gene, CDR1 is SNHLY and CDR2 is FYNNEI. The CDR3 totals 13 residues. CDR3 sequence: CATAREQNTEAFF. In DNA, the CDR3 is TGTGCCACCGCAAGGGAACAGAACACTGAAGCTTTCTTT.

The V call is TRBV19, the J call TRBJ2-1; 9 bases are shared with TRBD2. Germline trimming cut 7 bases from V and 9 bases from J; bases unmatched to any gene: 10. Per the germline V gene, CDR1 is LNHDA and CDR2 is SQIVND (reference sequence). This CDR3 contains 14 residues. This CDR3 reads CASMREGRWSEQFF. Here the CDR3 DNA reads TGTGCCAGTATGCGGGAGGGCCGGTGGAGTGAGCAGTTCTTC.

As for this clone: Other DNA variants within this sample encode the same CDR3. The gene calls are TRBV4-3 and TRBJ2-2, with no clear D. Germline loops: CDR1 LGHNA, CDR2 YSLEER. The CDR3 is 14 residues long. Trimming took off 1 base at V and 5 bases at J, with 8 bases between the two ends. The CDR3 loop reads CASSQAESTGELFF. CDR3 nucleotide sequence: TGCGCCAGCAGCCAAGCCGAATCAACCGGGGAGCTGTTTTTT.

The chain carries TRBV5-6 and TRBJ1-2; tentative D call: TRBD1 (5 bases). Germline lookup yields CDR1 SGHDT and CDR2 YYEEEE. The CDR3 consists of 16 residues. With 5 bases removed from V and 9 bases from J, the gap between germline ends came to 26 bases. This CDR3 is CASSSGLPLTLVSYTF. Here the CDR3 DNA reads TGTGCCAGCAGTTCAGGGTTGCCTCTGACCCTTGTTAGCTACACCTTC.

This chain connects TRBV21-1 to TRBJ2-2. TRBV21-1 is tagged as a pseudogene. CDR3 length equals 15 residues. The CDR3, as DNA: TGTGCCAGCAGCAAGGACGTTGCGAACACCGGGGAGCTGTTTTTT. This translates into CASSKDVANTGELFF.

The chain is built from TRBV27 and TRBJ1-1; D uncertain. Looked up from germline, CDR1 is MNHEY and CDR2 is SMNVEV (reference sequence). Trimming took 5 bases from V and 2 from J, leaving 12 bases between them. The CDR3 is made up of 14 amino acids. The CDR3 DNA reads as TGTGCCAGCAGTCGGAACAGCCAAAACACTGAAGCTTTCTTT. Translated, it gives CASSRNSQNTEAFF.

A single count supports this clone. The chain links TRBV11-2 to TRBJ1-2; D unresolved. The CDR3 runs 13 residues. The V end lost 1 base, the J end lost 7 bases, and 10 bases lay between the germline ends. Germline V lookup: CDR1 SGHAT, CDR2 FQNNGV. CDR3 loop: CASSLGERRGYTF. CDR3 DNA sequence: TGTGCCAGCAGCTTAGGCGAGCGGCGTGGCTACACCTTC.

The rearrangement links TRBV7-6 to TRBJ2-2; D is unclear. V was pared by 2 bases and J by 4 bases, with 5 bases between. Germline assignment: CDR1 SGHVS and CDR2 FNYEAQ. The CDR3 contains 13 residues. In nucleotides, the CDR3 is TGTGCCAGCAGCTTACAGGTCACCGGGGAGCTGTTTTTT. This encodes CASSLQVTGELFF.

The table lists this clone with a count of one. The chain joins TRBV2 to TRBJ2-2, with D tentatively TRBD2 (5 bases). Looked up from germline, CDR1 is SNHLY and CDR2 is FYNNEI. This CDR3 has 14 residues. With 7 bases removed from V and 1 base from J, the gap between germline ends came to 10 bases. CDR3 amino acids: CASTRTRNTGELFF. The CDR3 DNA follows: TGTGCCAGCACTCGTACTAGGAACACCGGGGAGCTGTTTTTT.

The rearrangement joins TRBV9 to TRBJ2-3; TRBD2 matches at 7 bases. V lost 0 bases to trimming and J lost 2 bases; unmatched junction nucleotides: 9. The CDR3 is 17 residues long. CDR1 is SGDLS and CDR2 is YYNGEE in the germline V gene. The CDR3 region is CASSVAGAGAVTDTQYF. The CDR3 DNA reads TGTGCCAGCAGCGTAGCGGGCGCGGGAGCTGTCACAGATACGCAGTATTTT.

This clone was seen only once. The chain is built from TRBV28 and TRBJ1-6; 7 nucleotides match TRBD1. The CDR3 is 15 residues long. V trimming: 7 bases; J trimming: 7 bases; junction bases outside the gene matches: 10. Germline CDR1 and CDR2: MDHEN and SYDVKM. CDR3 nucleotides: TGTGCCAGCACTTCAAGGGGGACAGACAATTCACCCCTCCACTTT. Residues: CASTSRGTDNSPLHF.

The genes are TRBV6-8 and TRBJ1-1; the D is unclear. V lost 1 base, J lost 6 bases, and 9 bases lay in between. Germline values: CDR1 MNHGY, CDR2 SAAAGT. The CDR3 is 13 residues long. The CDR3 here is CASSYLVPPEAFF. In nucleotides, the CDR3 is TGTGCCAGCAGTTACTTAGTGCCGCCTGAAGCTTTCTTT.

This clone was seen a handful of times. The V gene is TRBV18, the J gene TRBJ1-4; D uncertain. Germline V gene lookup returns CDR1 KGHSH and CDR2 LQKENI. CDR3 length: 13 amino acids. Trimming shortened V by 6 bases and J by 7 bases, and 12 bases separated the two germline ends. CDR3 in DNA: TGTGCCAGCTCGAGCAGTCCGGGTGAAAAACTGTTTTTT. Translation: CASSSSPGEKLFF.

This CDR3 reads CASSLGTLTNYGYTF. CDR3 in DNA: TGTGCCAGCAGCTTAGGGACGCTAACTAACTATGGCTACACCTTC. This chain joins TRBV11-2 and TRBJ1-2; D unresolved. V gave up 1 base and J gave up 0 bases, with 9 bases separating them. In germline, CDR1 is SGHAT, CDR2 FQNNGV. The CDR3 has 15 amino acids. Drawing the rest from reference TRBV11-2 and TRBJ1-2, the complete variable domain is EAGVAQSPRYKIIEKRQSVAFWCNPISGHATLYWYQQILGQGPKLLIQFQNNGVVDDSQLPKDRFSAERLKGVDSTLKIQPAKLEDSAVYLCASSLGTLTNYGYTFGSGTRLTVV.

The V gene is TRBV5-6, the J gene TRBJ1-4; 7 bases match TRBD1. The CDR3 is made up of 14 amino acids. CDR1 SGHDT and CDR2 YYEEEE come from the germline V gene. The ends lost 4 bases at V and 6 bases at J; junction bases unmatched: 6. The CDR3 here is CASSVDRRYEKLFF. The CDR3 bases are TGTGCCAGCAGCGTGGACAGGCGGTATGAAAAACTGTTTTTT.

CDR3 in amino acids: CASSPEDQPQHF. In DNA, the CDR3 is TGTGCCAGCAGTCCGGAGGATCAGCCCCAGCATTTT. This chain links TRBV28 with TRBJ1-5; unclear D gene. There are 12 residues in the CDR3. V was clipped by 5 bases and J by 5 bases, with 7 bases between them. From germline, CDR1 is MDHEN and CDR2 SYDVKM.